This TCR beta chain was found in a study of neurological immune-mediated disorders. Study in general: About 90% of the 34 multiple sclerosis patients had relapsing-remitting disease; 3 had secondary progressive. General study findings and limits: When repertoires were grouped phylogenetically, those of 18 of 34 multiple sclerosis patients fell into one related-CDR3 cluster, a possible signature. Across subjects, expanded clones had no CDR3 amino acid sequences in common, pointing to private repertoires in all groups.

Germline V CDR1 and CDR2: LGHDT, YNNKEL (reference sequence). V was trimmed by 8 bases and J by 1 base, leaving 11 bases between them. The CDR3 extends over 13 amino acids. MiXCR, run by TCRdb on the 5' RACE reads, gives a single entry per CDR3 protein. The table has tens of thousands of distinct CDR3 sequences, around 2.5% seen once; the top ten hold 2.4%. This clonotype has a count of ten or more. Its specificity is not known. This receptor was taken from a man aged 45-65 years with multiple sclerosis. Source material: PBMCs. The rearrangement uses TRBV3-1 and TRBJ1-1; tentative D call: TRBD1 (5 bases). The CDR3 sequence is CASSGRGNTEAFF. DNA for the CDR3: TGTGCCAGCTCGGGGAGGGGGAACACTGAAGCTTTCTTT.